This T cell receptor (beta chain) was identified during a study of blood T cell repertoires in COVID-19. Study in general: Samples of COVID-19 (acute and convalescent) were obtained from the United States, Italy and Spain. PBMCs, B-cell-depleted T cells, or T cells were the source of the cDNA or gDNA that made up the material.

The ends lost 7 bases at V and 1 base at J; junction bases unmatched: 5. The CDR3 length is 15 residues. Germline V CDR1 and CDR2: KGHDR, SFDVKD. Per the authors' pipeline: Counts of nucleated cells, estimated from reference gene primer amplification, were obtained. The assay was immunoSEQ multiplex PCR, and TCRdb's table has in-frame clones only and misses some. The DNA was the basis for D and trimming; V, J and clone size are from that table. The sample carries more than 250,000 clones, more than 75% recorded once. The chain recombines TRBV24-1 with TRBJ2-3; 9 positions agree with TRBD2. Sequenced input: peripheral blood. The receptor comes from a man aged 50 or older with active or convalescent COVID-19. The CDR3 loop reads CATSLSGRGTDTQYF. DNA for the CDR3: TGTGCCACCAGCCTTAGCGGGAGAGGCACAGATACGCAGTATTTT.